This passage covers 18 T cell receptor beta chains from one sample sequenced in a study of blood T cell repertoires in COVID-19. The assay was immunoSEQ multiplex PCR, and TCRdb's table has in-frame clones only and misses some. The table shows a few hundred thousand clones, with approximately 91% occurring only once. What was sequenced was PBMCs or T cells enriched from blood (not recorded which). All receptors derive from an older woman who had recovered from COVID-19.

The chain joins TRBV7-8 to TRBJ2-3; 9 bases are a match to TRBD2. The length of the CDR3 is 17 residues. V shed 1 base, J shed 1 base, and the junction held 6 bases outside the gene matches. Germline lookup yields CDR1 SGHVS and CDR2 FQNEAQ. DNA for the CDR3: TGTGCCAGCAGCTTAGGCGGGGGGGGTCCCCGCACAGATACGCAGTATTTT. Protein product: CASSLGGGGPRTDTQYF.

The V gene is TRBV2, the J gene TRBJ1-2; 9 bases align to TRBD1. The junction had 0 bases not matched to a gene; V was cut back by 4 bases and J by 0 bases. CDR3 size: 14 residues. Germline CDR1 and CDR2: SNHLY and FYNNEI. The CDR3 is CASSGQGANYGYTF. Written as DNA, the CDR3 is TGTGCCAGCAGTGGACAGGGGGCTAACTATGGCTACACCTTC.

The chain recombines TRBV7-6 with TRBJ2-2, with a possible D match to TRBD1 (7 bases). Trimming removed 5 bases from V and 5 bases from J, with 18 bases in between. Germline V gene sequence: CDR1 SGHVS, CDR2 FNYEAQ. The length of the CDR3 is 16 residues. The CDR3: CASSQTTGRLTGELFF. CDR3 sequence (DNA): TGTGCCAGCAGCCAAACGACAGGGAGGTTGACCGGGGAGCTGTTTTTT.

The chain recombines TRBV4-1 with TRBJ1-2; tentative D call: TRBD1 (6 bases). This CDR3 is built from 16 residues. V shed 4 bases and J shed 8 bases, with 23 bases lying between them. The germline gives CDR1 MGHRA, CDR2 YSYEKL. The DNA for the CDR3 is TGCGCCAGCAGCCTCACTACTGGGGGCAACGGGGCAGGCTACACCTTC. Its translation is CASSLTTGGNGAGYTF.

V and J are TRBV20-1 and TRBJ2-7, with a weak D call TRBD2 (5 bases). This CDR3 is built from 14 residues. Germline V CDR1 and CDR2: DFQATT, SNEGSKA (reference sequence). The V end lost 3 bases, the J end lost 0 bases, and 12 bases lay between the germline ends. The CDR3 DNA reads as TGCAGTGCTAGTACGGGAATACTCTCCTACGAGCAGTACTTC. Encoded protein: CSASTGILSYEQYF.

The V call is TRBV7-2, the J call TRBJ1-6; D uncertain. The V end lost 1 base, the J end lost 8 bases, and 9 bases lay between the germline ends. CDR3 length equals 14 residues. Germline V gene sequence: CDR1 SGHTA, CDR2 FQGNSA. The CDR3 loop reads CASSLGSGYSPLHF. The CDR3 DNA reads TGTGCCAGCAGCTTAGGCTCGGGGTATTCACCCCTCCACTTT.

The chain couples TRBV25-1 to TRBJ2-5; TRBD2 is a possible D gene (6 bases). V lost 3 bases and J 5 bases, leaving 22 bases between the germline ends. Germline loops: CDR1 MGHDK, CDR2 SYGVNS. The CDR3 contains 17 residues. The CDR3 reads CASSEGILGGNYETQYF. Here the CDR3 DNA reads TGTGCCAGCAGTGAGGGGATACTAGGAGGGAATTATGAGACCCAGTACTTC.

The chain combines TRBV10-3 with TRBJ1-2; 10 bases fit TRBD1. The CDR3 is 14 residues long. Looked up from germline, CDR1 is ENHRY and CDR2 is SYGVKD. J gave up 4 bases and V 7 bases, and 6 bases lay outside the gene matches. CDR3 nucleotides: TGTGCCATCAAGCGACAGGGGGCGGGCTATGGCTACACCTTC. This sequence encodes CAIKRQGAGYGYTF.

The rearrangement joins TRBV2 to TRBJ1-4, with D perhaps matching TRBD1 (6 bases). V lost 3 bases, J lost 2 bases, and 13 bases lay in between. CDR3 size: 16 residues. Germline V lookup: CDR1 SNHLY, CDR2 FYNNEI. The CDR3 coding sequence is TGTGCCAGCAGTGAGGCGCCCCAGGGGACTAATGAAAAACTGTTTTTT. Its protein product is CASSEAPQGTNEKLFF. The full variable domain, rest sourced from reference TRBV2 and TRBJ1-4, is EPEVTQTPSHQVTQMGQEVILRCVPISNHLYFYWYRQILGQKVEFLVSFYNNEISEKSEIFDDQFSVERPDGSNFTLKIRSTKLEDSAMYFCASSEAPQGTNEKLFFGSGTQLSVL.

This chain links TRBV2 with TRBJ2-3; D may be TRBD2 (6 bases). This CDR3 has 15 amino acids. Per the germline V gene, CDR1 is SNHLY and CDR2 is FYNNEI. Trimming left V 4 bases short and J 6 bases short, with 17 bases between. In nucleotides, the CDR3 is TGTGCCAGCAGTGCCGTTTGGCGGGACCGGGATACGCAGTATTTT. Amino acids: CASSAVWRDRDTQYF.

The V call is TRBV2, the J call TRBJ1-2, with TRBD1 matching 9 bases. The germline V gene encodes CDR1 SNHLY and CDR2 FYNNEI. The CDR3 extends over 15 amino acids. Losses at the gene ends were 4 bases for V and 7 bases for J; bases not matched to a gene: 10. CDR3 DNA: TGTGCCAGCAGTGCGGAAACAGGGGGCTCGGGTGGCTACACCTTC. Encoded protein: CASSAETGGSGGYTF.

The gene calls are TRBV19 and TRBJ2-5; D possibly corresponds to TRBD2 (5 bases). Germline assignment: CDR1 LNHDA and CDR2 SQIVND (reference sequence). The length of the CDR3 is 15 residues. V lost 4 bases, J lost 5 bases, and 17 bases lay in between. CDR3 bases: TGTGCCAGTAGTAAAACGCGGACGGCGGGCGAGACCCAGTACTTC. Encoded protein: CASSKTRTAGETQYF.

DNA for the CDR3: TGTGCCAGCGGCAGGACAGGGACCGAAAAACTGTTTTTT. This codes for CASGRTGTEKLFF. The rearrangement joins TRBV11-2 to TRBJ1-4; 8 bases align to TRBD1. This CDR3 spans 13 amino acids. Germline V lookup: CDR1 SGHAT, CDR2 FQNNGV. Trimming removed 8 bases from V and 8 bases from J; junction bases left unmatched: 7.

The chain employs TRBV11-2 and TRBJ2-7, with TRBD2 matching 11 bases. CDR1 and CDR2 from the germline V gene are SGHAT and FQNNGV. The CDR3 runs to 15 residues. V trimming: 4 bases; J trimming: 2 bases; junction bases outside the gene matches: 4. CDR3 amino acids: CASSSGTSGAYEQYV. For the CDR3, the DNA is TGTGCCAGCAGCTCCGGGACTAGCGGCGCCTACGAGCAGTACGTC.

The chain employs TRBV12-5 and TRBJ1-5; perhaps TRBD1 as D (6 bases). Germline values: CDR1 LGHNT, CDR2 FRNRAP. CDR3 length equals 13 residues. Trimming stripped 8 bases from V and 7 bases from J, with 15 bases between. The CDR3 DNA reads TGTGCTAGTTCGGGGGGGCTAGGGCAGCCCCAGCATTTT. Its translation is CASSGGLGQPQHF.

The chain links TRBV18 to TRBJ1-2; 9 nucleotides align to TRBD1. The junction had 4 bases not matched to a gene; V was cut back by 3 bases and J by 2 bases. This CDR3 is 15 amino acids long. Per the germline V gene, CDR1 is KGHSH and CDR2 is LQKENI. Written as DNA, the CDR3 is TGTGCCAGCTCACCCGGACAGGGGCTAAACTATGGCTACACCTTC. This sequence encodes CASSPGQGLNYGYTF. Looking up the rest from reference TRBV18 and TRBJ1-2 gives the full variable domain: NAGVMQNPRHLVRRRGQEARLRCSPMKGHSHVYWYRQLPEEGLKFMVYLQKENIIDESGMPKERFSAEFPKEGPSILRIQQVVRGDSAAYFCASSPGQGLNYGYTFGSGTRLTVV.

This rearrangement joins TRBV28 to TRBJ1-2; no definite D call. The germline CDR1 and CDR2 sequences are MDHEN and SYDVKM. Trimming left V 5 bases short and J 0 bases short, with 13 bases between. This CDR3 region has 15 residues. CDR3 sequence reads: CASSQPWEANYGYTF. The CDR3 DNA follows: TGTGCCAGCAGTCAACCCTGGGAGGCTAACTATGGCTACACCTTC.

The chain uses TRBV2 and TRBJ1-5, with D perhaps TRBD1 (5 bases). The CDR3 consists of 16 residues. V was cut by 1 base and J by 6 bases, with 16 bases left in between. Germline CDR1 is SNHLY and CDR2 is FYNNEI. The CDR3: CASSEGGRGRGQPQHF. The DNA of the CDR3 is TGTGCCAGCAGTGAAGGTGGAAGGGGCCGAGGTCAGCCCCAGCATTTT.